This T cell receptor beta chain was recovered during a study of T cell responses to AZD1222 COVID-19 vaccine. Using immunoSEQ multiplex PCR, the repertoire was profiled, and TCRdb retains in-frame clones only, with some absent. The table records about 140,000 clones, more than 85% of them present only once. The V and J ends lost 3 bases and 0 bases respectively, with 18 bases between them. CDR3 length: 17 amino acids. Per germline, CDR1 SGDLS and CDR2 YYNGEE. The sequence derives from an adult who had recovered from COVID-19. Sequenced material: peripheral blood, taken after recovery from COVID-19. V is TRBV9 and J is TRBJ1-2; D gene ambiguous. CDR3 in amino acids: CASSEPPGSSPNYGYTF. CDR3 DNA sequence: TGTGCCAGCAGCGAACCCCCTGGAAGCTCTCCTAACTATGGCTACACCTTC.